The rows below give T cell receptor beta chains drawn from one sample of a study of T cells in Graves' hyperthyroidism and ophthalmopathy. TCRdb passed the multiplex PCR reads through MiXCR, listing each CDR3 protein once. The table lists 700,000 or so distinct CDR3 sequences, approximately 15% of them singletons. Sequenced input: blood. These receptors were collected from a woman aged 45-65 years with Graves' ophthalmopathy. Each CDR3 is given with its conserved first and last residue. A D gene is named only where the DNA matches it firmly. Clone sizes are given selectively: once, few, many, or a class where the clone is expanded.

many	TRBV6-2/TRBV6-3	TRBD2	16	TRBJ2-7	CASRNLLAPGGNEQYF	TGTGCCAGCAGAAATTTACTAGCGCCAGGAGGCAACGAGCAGTACTTC
many	TRBV5-5	-	14	TRBJ1-2	CASSLQGHSYGYTF	TGTGCCAGCAGCTTACAGGGCCACAGCTATGGCTACACCTTC
many	TRBV6-1	TRBD2	18	TRBJ2-3	CASSPISLAGGPPDTQYF	TGTGCCAGCAGTCCAATTAGCCTAGCGGGAGGGCCCCCAGATACGCAGTATTTT
once	TRBV5-1	-	14	TRBJ1-2	CASSPLKDNYGYTF	TGCGCCAGCAGCCCCCTAAAGGACAACTATGGCTACACCTTC
many	TRBV5-1	-	13	TRBJ2-5	CASSRQAQETQYF	TGCGCCAGCAGTCGACAGGCTCAAGAGACCCAGTACTTC
-	TRBV7-3	-	16	TRBJ1-5	CASSSRQFFSNQPQHF	TGTGCCAGCAGCTCGAGACAGTTCTTTAGCAATCAGCCCCAGCATTTT
-	TRBV7-2	-	12	TRBJ1-5	CASSGRNQPQHF	TGTGCCAGCAGCGGCCGCAATCAGCCCCAGCATTTT
-	TRBV29-1	TRBD2	14	TRBJ2-7	CSVTNAAGLAEQYF	TGCAGCGTTACGAATGCCGCCGGACTAGCCGAGCAGTACTTC
few	TRBV6-2/TRBV6-3	TRBD1	17	TRBJ2-4	CASSPPQGAGAKNIQYF	TGTGCCAGCAGCCCTCCGCAGGGGGCGGGGGCCAAAAACATTCAGTACTTC
many	TRBV2	TRBD1	15	TRBJ1-2	CASSGTGAVNYGYTF	TGTGCCAGCAGCGGAACAGGGGCAGTAAACTATGGCTACACCTTC
many	TRBV28	TRBD1	14	TRBJ1-1	CASYRGRGNTEAFF	TGTGCCAGCTACAGGGGGCGGGGGAACACTGAAGCTTTCTTT
few	TRBV19	TRBD2	18	TRBJ2-5	CASSGIGSRDYRRETQYF	TGTGCCAGTAGTGGGATTGGTTCAAGGGACTACCGCCGGGAGACCCAGTACTTC
few	TRBV18	-	15	TRBJ2-7	CASSRQRQLSYEQYF	TGTGCCAGCTCCCGCCAGAGGCAACTCTCCTACGAGCAGTACTTC
many	TRBV12-5	TRBD1	16	TRBJ2-7	CASDLSPGTGSYEQYF	TGTGCTAGTGACCTTTCCCCCGGGACAGGTTCGTACGAGCAGTACTTC
many	TRBV28	-	14	TRBJ1-4	CASSSQDGHEKLFF	TGTGCCAGCAGTTCCCAAGATGGACATGAAAAACTGTTTTTT
-	TRBV15	TRBD1	15	TRBJ1-5	CATSSDRGYNQPQHF	TGTGCCACCAGCAGCGACAGGGGGTACAATCAGCCCCAGCATTTT
-	TRBV24-1	-	15	TRBJ2-1	CATSNPGENVNEQFF	TGTGCCACCAGTAACCCGGGAGAAAACGTCAATGAGCAGTTCTTC
many	TRBV7-2	-	16	TRBJ2-1	CASSLVGKSSYNEQFF	TGTGCCAGCAGCTTGGTGGGGAAGAGCTCCTACAATGAGCAGTTCTTC
many	TRBV15	-	15	TRBJ2-1	CATSRVNGGQWEQFF	TGTGCCACCAGCAGAGTGAACGGTGGACAATGGGAGCAGTTCTTC
few	TRBV28	-	11	TRBJ2-7	CASTLGEEQYF	TGTGCCAGCACCTTGGGGGAGGAGCAGTACTTC
-	TRBV5-1	-	13	TRBJ2-7	CVSSRDRPYEQYF	TGCGTCAGCAGCCGAGACAGGCCGTACGAGCAGTATTTC
many	TRBV5-1	TRBD2	16	TRBJ2-1	CASSLVGTSGKNEQFF	TGCGCCAGCAGCTTGGTGGGGACTAGCGGGAAAAATGAGCAGTTCTTC
-	TRBV24-1	TRBD2	16	TRBJ2-2	CASSLGLAGSGGELFF	TGTGCCAGCAGTTTGGGACTAGCGGGATCAGGCGGGGAGCTGTTTTTT
many	TRBV11-1	-	16	TRBJ2-1	CASSPSSRNSYNEQFF	TGTGCCAGCAGCCCCTCCTCACGAAATTCCTACAATGAGCAGTTCTTC
many	TRBV5-4	TRBD1	15	TRBJ2-7	CASSPGTGPDNEQYF	TGTGCCAGCAGCCCCGGGACAGGGCCGGACAACGAGCAGTACTTC
many	TRBV12-3/TRBV12-4	-	14	TRBJ2-7	CASGYSLVRSEQYF	TGTGCCAGCGGGTACTCACTAGTGAGGAGCGAGCAGTACTTC
-	TRBV7-2	-	12	TRBJ2-5	CASLQRGETQYF	TGTGCCAGCCTCCAACGGGGCGAGACCCAGTACTTC
many	TRBV5-1	TRBD1	16	TRBJ2-7	CASSLGGQGGVNEQYF	TGCGCCAGCAGCCTTGGGGGACAGGGGGGTGTTAACGAGCAGTACTTC
many	TRBV11-3	-	14	TRBJ2-5	CASSLGGARETQYF	TGTGCCAGCAGCTTAGGGGGGGCGCGGGAGACCCAGTACTTC
few	TRBV6-1	TRBD2	14	TRBJ2-3	CASSPSGFTDTQYF	TGTGCCAGCAGTCCTAGCGGGTTCACAGATACGCAGTATTTT
-	TRBV6-1	-	14	TRBJ2-7	CASSDLRQTHEQYF	TGTGCCAGCAGTGATCTTCGACAAACCCACGAGCAGTACTTC
many	TRBV3-1	-	12	TRBJ2-7	CASSYRDYEQYF	TGTGCCAGCAGCTACAGGGACTACGAGCAGTACTTC
few	TRBV5-1	TRBD2	14	TRBJ2-1	CASSPPREGGEQFF	TGCGCCAGCAGCCCCCCTAGGGAGGGCGGTGAGCAGTTCTTC
many	TRBV29-1	-	13	TRBJ1-1	CSVAHILNTEAFF	TGCAGCGTTGCTCACATCCTGAACACTGAAGCTTTCTTT
-	TRBV29-1	-	12	TRBJ1-2	CSVEDRLGGYTF	TGCAGCGTTGAAGACAGATTAGGTGGCTACACCTTC
many	TRBV7-2	TRBD1	16	TRBJ1-6	CASSPATGQRNSPLHF	TGTGCCAGCAGCCCAGCGACGGGACAGAGAAATTCACCCCTCCACTTT
few	TRBV5-4	TRBD2	16	TRBJ2-7	CASSLDTSGRSYEQYF	TGTGCCAGCAGCTTGGATACTAGCGGTCGCTCCTACGAGCAGTACTTC